This TCR beta chain emerged from a study of T cell responses to AZD1222 COVID-19 vaccine. This CDR3 comprises 16 residues. With 4 bases clipped from V and 3 bases from J, the junction kept 11 bases outside the gene matches. Germline V gives CDR1 MDHEN, CDR2 SYDVKM. TCRdb's copy holds only in-frame clones and misses some; the assay was immunoSEQ multiplex PCR. The profile shows some 200,000 clones, approximately 93% of them singletons. The sequence derives from an adult who received the AZD1222 COVID-19 vaccine. The chain links TRBV28 to TRBJ1-1, with 7 nucleotides matching TRBD1. The sequencing used peripheral blood, collected 28 days after the second AZD1222 dose. CDR3 protein: CASSSPWGQIYTEAFF. CDR3 nucleotide sequence: TGTGCCAGCAGTTCCCCTTGGGGACAGATTTACACTGAAGCTTTCTTT. Using reference TRBV28 and TRBJ1-1 for the parts outside the CDR3, the full variable domain is DVKVTQSSRYLVKRTGEKVFLECVQDMDHENMFWYRQDPGLGLRLIYFSYDVKMKEKGDIPEGYSVSREKKERFSLILESASTNQTSMYLCASSSPWGQIYTEAFFGQGTRLTVV.